One sample yielded the 6 T cell receptor beta chains listed below, sequenced in a study of blood T cell repertoires in COVID-19. Assay: immunoSEQ multiplex PCR; the TCRdb copy retains only in-frame clones and omits some. The sample has approximately 250,000 clones; approximately 83% are singletons. Sequenced sample: peripheral blood. All receptors come from a human donor in a cohort sampled during active COVID-19.

A few counts support this clone. The chain combines TRBV5-6 with TRBJ1-1, with a weak D call TRBD1 (5 bases). Per germline, CDR1 SGHDT and CDR2 YYEEEE. The CDR3 runs to 13 residues. Between the trimmed V and J ends, which lost 5 bases and 3 bases, there was a span of 11 bases. CDR3 residues: CASSVGVYTEAFF. CDR3 DNA sequence: TGTGCCAGCAGTGTAGGGGTATACACTGAAGCTTTCTTT.

The gene calls are TRBV14 and TRBJ1-1; 7 bases are a match to TRBD1. The CDR3 sequence is 14 residues long. V shed 3 bases and J 11 bases; nucleotides not matched to a gene: 12. Germline V lookup: CDR1 SGHDN, CDR2 FVKESK. The CDR3 nucleotides read TGTGCCAGCAGCCAGGACAGGCTTGATGTTCGGGCTTTCTTT. Protein sequence: CASSQDRLDVRAFF.

This clone occurred once. This rearrangement joins TRBV9 to TRBJ2-2, with 9 bases identical to TRBD2. The CDR3 extends over 16 amino acids. Germline CDR1 and CDR2: SGDLS and YYNGEE. Germline trimming cut 3 bases from V and 6 bases from J; bases unmatched to any gene: 9. The CDR3 coding sequence is TGTGCCAGCAGCGGTTTACCGGGACTAGCATCCGGGGAGCTGTTTTTT. Translated: CASSGLPGLASGELFF.

This clone was seen more than once but under ten times. The chain links TRBV28 to TRBJ2-2, with 7 bases matching TRBD2. Germline V lookup: CDR1 MDHEN, CDR2 SYDVKM. This CDR3 region has 18 residues. V lost 5 bases and J lost 5; bases outside the gene matches: 17. The CDR3 coding sequence is TGTGCCAGCAGTCCCCGACCGGCGGGAGTTAGGAAAACCGGGGAGCTGTTTTTT. Translated, it gives CASSPRPAGVRKTGELFF.

The chain has TRBV25-1 and TRBJ2-7, with TRBD1 matching over 8 bases. The CDR3 has 13 amino acids. Trimming removed 5 bases from V and 4 bases from J; junction bases left unmatched: 4. Germline-derived CDR1 and CDR2 are MGHDK and SYGVNS. Here the CDR3 reads CASSSGGLYEQYF. The CDR3 DNA is TGTGCCAGCAGTTCAGGGGGCCTTTACGAGCAGTACTTC.

The chain has TRBV5-1 and TRBJ2-7; the D gene is possibly TRBD1 (6 bases). The germline gives CDR1 SGHRS, CDR2 YFSETQ. V lost 0 bases to trimming and J lost 4 bases, with 11 bases between them. The CDR3 has 14 amino acids. The CDR3 DNA reads as TGCGCCAGCAGCTTGGCTGTCAGGGGTTACGAGCAGTACTTC. Residues: CASSLAVRGYEQYF.